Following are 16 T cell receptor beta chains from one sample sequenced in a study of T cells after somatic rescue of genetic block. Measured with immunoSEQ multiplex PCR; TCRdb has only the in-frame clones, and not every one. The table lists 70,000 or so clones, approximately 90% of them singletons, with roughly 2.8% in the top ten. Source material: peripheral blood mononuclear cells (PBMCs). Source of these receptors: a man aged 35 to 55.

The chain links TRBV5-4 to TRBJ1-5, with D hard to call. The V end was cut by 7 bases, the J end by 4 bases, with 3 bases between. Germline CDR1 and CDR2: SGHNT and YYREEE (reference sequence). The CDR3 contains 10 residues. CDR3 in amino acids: CASENQPQHF. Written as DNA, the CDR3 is TGTGCCAGCGAAAATCAGCCCCAGCATTTT. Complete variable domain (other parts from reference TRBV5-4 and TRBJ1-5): ETGVTQSPTHLIKTRGQQVTLRCSSQSGHNTVSWYQQALGQGPQFIFQYYREEENGRGNFPPRFSGLQFPNYSSELNVNALELDDSALYLCASENQPQHFGDGTRLSIL.

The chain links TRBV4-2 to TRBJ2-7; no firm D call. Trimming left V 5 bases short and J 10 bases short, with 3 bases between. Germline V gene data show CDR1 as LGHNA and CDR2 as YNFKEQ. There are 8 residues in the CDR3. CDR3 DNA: TGTGCCAGCAGCTTCCAGTACTTC. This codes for CASSFQYF.

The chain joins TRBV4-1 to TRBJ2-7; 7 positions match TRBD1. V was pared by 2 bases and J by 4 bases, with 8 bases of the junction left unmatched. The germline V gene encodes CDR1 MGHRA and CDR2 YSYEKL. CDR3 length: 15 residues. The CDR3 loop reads CASSQQQGSGYEQYF. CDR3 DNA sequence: TGCGCCAGCAGCCAACAACAGGGGTCCGGATACGAGCAGTACTTC.

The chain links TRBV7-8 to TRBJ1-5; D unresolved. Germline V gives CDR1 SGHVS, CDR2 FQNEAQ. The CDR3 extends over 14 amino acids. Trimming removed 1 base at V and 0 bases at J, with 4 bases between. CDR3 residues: CASSLGRSNQPQHF. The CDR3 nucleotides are TGTGCCAGCAGCTTAGGACGTAGCAATCAGCCCCAGCATTTT. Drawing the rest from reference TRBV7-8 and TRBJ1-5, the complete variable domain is GAGVSQSPRYKVAKRGQDVALRCDPISGHVSLFWYQQALGQGPEFLTYFQNEAQLDKSGLPSDRFFAERPEGSVSTLKIQRTQQEDSAVYLCASSLGRSNQPQHFGDGTRLSIL.

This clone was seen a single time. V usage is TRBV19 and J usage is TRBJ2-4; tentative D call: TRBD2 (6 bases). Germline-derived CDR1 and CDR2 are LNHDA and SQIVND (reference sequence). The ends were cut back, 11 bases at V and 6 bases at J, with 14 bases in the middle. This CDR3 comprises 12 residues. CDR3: CASSPGLNIQYF. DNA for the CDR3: TGTGCCTCCTCTCCGGGACTAAACATTCAGTACTTC.

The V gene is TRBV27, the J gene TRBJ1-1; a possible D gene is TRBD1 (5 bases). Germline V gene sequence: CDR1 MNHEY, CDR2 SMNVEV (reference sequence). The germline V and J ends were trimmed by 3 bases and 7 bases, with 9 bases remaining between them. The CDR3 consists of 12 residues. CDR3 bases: TGTGCCAGCAGTTTTAGGAGGGGTGAAGCTTTCTTT. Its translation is CASSFRRGEAFF.

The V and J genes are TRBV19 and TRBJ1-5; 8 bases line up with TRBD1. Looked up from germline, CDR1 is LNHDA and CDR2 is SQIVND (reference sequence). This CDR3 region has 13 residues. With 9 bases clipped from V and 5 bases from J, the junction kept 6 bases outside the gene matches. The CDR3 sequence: CASHTGGYQPQHF. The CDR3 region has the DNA TGTGCCAGCCATACAGGGGGTTATCAGCCCCAGCATTTT.

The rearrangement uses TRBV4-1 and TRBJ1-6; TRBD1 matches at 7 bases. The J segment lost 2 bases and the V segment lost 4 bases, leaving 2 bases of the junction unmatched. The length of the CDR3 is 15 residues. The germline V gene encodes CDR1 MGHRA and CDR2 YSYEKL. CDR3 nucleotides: TGCGCCAGCAGCCCCGGGACAGCCTATAATTCACCCCTCCACTTT. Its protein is CASSPGTAYNSPLHF.

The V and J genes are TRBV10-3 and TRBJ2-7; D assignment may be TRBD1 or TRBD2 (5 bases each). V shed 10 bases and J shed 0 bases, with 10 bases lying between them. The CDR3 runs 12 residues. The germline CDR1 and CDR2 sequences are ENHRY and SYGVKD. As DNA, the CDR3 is TGTGCCACCTGGGACGGCTCCTACGAGCAGTACTTC. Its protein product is CATWDGSYEQYF.

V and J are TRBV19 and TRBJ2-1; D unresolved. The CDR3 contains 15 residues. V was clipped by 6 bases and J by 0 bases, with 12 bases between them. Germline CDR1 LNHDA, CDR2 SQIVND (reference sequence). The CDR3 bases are TGTGCCAGTAGCACGGCTGAGGCCTCCTACAATGAGCAGTTCTTC. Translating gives CASSTAEASYNEQFF.

CDR3: CASRPATTNEKLFF. The CDR3 DNA reads as TGCGCCAGCAGACCAGCGACAACTAATGAAAAACTGTTTTTT. The chain links TRBV5-1 to TRBJ1-4; the D is unclear. V lost 5 bases, J lost 0 bases, and 8 bases lay in between. CDR3 size: 14 residues. Germline-derived CDR1 and CDR2 are SGHRS and YFSETQ.

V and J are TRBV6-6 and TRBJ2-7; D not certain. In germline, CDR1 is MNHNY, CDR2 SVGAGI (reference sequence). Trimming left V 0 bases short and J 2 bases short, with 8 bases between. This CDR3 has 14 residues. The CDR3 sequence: CASSYSTVTYEQYF. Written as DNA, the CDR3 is TGTGCCAGCAGTTACTCGACGGTCACCTACGAGCAGTACTTC.

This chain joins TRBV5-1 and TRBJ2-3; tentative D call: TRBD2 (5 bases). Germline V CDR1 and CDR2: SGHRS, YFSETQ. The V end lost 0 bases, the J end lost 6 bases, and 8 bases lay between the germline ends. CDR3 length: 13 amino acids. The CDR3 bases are TGCGCCAGCAGCTTGGCCCCTAGCGATACGCAGTATTTT. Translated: CASSLAPSDTQYF.

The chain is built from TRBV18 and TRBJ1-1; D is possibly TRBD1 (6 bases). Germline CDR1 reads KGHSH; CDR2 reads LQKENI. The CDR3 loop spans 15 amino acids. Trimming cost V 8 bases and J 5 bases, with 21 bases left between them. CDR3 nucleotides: TGTGCCAGCCACACGGGCGGGGGGGCAACGACTGAAGCTTTCTTT. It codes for CASHTGGGATTEAFF.

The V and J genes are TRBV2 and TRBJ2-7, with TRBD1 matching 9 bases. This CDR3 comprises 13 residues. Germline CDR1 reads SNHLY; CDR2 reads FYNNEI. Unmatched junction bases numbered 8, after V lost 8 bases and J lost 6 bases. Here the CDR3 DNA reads TGTGCCAGCGACAGACAGGGGGTGGGCGAGCAGTACTTC. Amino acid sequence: CASDRQGVGEQYF. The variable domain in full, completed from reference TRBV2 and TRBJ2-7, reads EPEVTQTPSHQVTQMGQEVILRCVPISNHLYFYWYRQILGQKVEFLVSFYNNEISEKSEIFDDQFSVERPDGSNFTLKIRSTKLEDSAMYFCASDRQGVGEQYFGPGTRLTVT.

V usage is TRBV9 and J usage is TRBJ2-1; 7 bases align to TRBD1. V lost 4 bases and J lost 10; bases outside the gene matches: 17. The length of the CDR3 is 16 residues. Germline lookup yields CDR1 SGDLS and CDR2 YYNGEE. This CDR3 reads CASSIHKTTGATEQFF. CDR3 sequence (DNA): TGTGCCAGCAGCATCCACAAGACCACAGGGGCAACAGAGCAGTTCTTC.